This passage covers 9 T cell receptor beta chains from one sample sequenced in a study of blood T cells in healthy people across ages. Combining a sample-barcoded 5' primer with a J-beta primer mix, a second PCR ran for 7 to 11 cycles. Using its own MiXCR run on the 5' RACE reads, TCRdb lists one record per CDR3 protein. The sample includes 750,000 or so distinct CDR3 sequences, 20% to 30% seen only once; the top ten take 9% to 9.5%. The sample was also reused in another study, on T cells of mothers and their children.

Input material: blood. The receptor set was obtained from a boy aged 5-17 years in good health.

This clonotype was observed a few times. The rearrangement uses TRBV4-1 and TRBJ2-1; 12 bases are a match to TRBD2. The J call is uncertain, as TRBJ2-7 better fits the DNA end. This CDR3 is 16 amino acids long. Germline V gene sequence: CDR1 MGHRA, CDR2 YSYEKL. This CDR3 is CASSRGLAGTTYEQYF. CDR3 nucleotide sequence: TGCGCCAGCAGCCGGGGACTAGCGGGTACTACCTACGAGCAGTACTTC.

The DNA of the CDR3 is TGTGCCAGCAGTGCCTTGGGACAGGGGATATCCTACGAGCAGTACTTC. Protein sequence: CASSALGQGISYEQYF. The chain is built from TRBV28 and TRBJ2-7, with TRBD1 matching 10 bases. CDR1 and CDR2 from the germline V gene are MDHEN and SYDVKM. The CDR3 is 16 amino acids. V trimming: 5 bases; J trimming: 1 base; junction bases outside the gene matches: 8.

The chain combines TRBV12-3 or TRBV12-4 with TRBJ1-5; D not certain. The CDR3 consists of 14 residues. V lost 4 bases to trimming and J lost 5 bases, with 12 bases between them. CDR3 DNA: TGTGCCAGCAGTTCGGCAGGCCGGCATCAGCCCCAGCATTTT. Translating gives CASSSAGRHQPQHF.

The chain has TRBV12-3 or TRBV12-4 and TRBJ2-7, with TRBD1 identical over 10 bases. The CDR3 is 15 residues long. V shed 6 bases and J 2 bases; nucleotides not matched to a gene: 7. The CDR3 sequence is CASRPGTGVPYEQYF. CDR3 nucleotides: TGTGCCAGCAGACCTGGGACAGGGGTCCCCTACGAGCAGTACTTC.

This sequence joins TRBV6-5 and TRBJ2-5, with D perhaps being TRBD1 or TRBD2 (5 bases each). The end of the DNA fits TRBJ2-7 better, so the J call may be wrong. Germline V gene data show CDR1 as MNHEY and CDR2 as SVGAGI. The CDR3 is made up of 14 amino acids. The CDR3 nucleotides read TGTGCCAGCAGTATCGGGACCCTTGACTACGAGCAGTACTTC. As protein: CASSIGTLDYEQYF.

The chain recombines TRBV7-2 with TRBJ2-5; 11 nucleotides line up with TRBD1. The V segment lost 1 base and the J segment 4 bases; nucleotides outside the gene matches: 5. Germline values: CDR1 SGHTA, CDR2 FQGNSA. There are 16 residues in the CDR3. CDR3 in amino acids: CASSLGTGGYLETQYF. CDR3 in DNA: TGTGCCAGCAGCTTAGGGACAGGGGGCTATTTAGAGACCCAGTACTTC.

This clonotype was recorded a few times. V gene TRBV11-2 combines with J gene TRBJ2-5, with 7 bases fitting TRBD1. The V gene's germline CDR1 is SGHAT and CDR2 FQNNGV. The CDR3 runs 13 residues. Unmatched junction bases numbered 6, after V lost 5 bases and J lost 6 bases. The CDR3 region has the DNA TGTGCCAGCAGCCCGTGGACAGGACAGACCCAGTACTTC. Amino acids: CASSPWTGQTQYF.

There are a few counts of this clonotype. This rearrangement joins TRBV29-1 to TRBJ2-1; no firm D call. This CDR3 has 13 amino acids. Germline V gene sequence: CDR1 SQVTM, CDR2 ANQGSEA. V lost 4 bases to trimming and J lost 7 bases, with 14 bases between them. The CDR3 loop is CSVVLALWNEQFF. CDR3 bases: TGCAGCGTTGTGTTGGCTCTCTGGAATGAGCAGTTCTTC.

The chain recombines TRBV2 with TRBJ2-5, with D perhaps matching TRBD2 (5 bases). V shed 4 bases and J shed 5 bases, with 8 bases lying between them. The germline V gene encodes CDR1 SNHLY and CDR2 FYNNEI. The CDR3 spans 12 residues. The CDR3 loop reads CASSASTETQYF. For the CDR3, the DNA is TGTGCCAGCAGTGCTAGCACGGAGACCCAGTACTTC.